This T cell receptor beta chain was captured in a study of blood T cell repertoires in COVID-19. Original methodology: By means of reference gene primer amplification, nucleated cell counts were estimated. Data came from immunoSEQ multiplex PCR; TCRdb stores just in-frame clones and leaves some out. Clonal size and the V and J genes are those of that table, whereas D and trimming came from the DNA. Of 140,000 to 150,000 clones in the sample, approximately 80% are singletons; the top ten hold 35% to 55%. Trimming cost V 5 bases and J 7 bases; bases outside gene matches: 12. Per germline, CDR1 MNHEY and CDR2 SMNVEV (reference sequence). This CDR3 region has 16 residues. This clone was observed a few times.

The TCR was taken from a human donor in a cohort sampled during active COVID-19. V gene TRBV27 combines with J gene TRBJ2-1, with TRBD2 matching over 9 bases. What was sequenced was peripheral blood. CDR3: CASSTTSGGKGNEQFF. The CDR3 DNA follows: TGTGCCAGCAGTACGACTAGCGGAGGGAAAGGGAATGAGCAGTTCTTC.